This TCR beta chain was identified during a study of technical replicates of blood from several donors (TCRdb year 2017). Library preparation used the immunoSEQ multiplex PCR assay. Held by TCRdb, this immuneACCESS table contains in-frame sequences only and omits some clones. Under half of the omission traces to an unresolved V gene where checked; the cause of the rest is unknown. Counted in this sample were more than 65,000 clones; 95% of them appeared once. Roughly 0.24% of the sample is in the top ten clones. Measured from the cysteine to the phenylalanine, the CDR3 is 13 residues long. The CDR3 DNA has 39 bases and is translated from base 1. The germline V end is reduced by 4 bases and the J end by 3 bases; junction bases left unmatched: 3. For CDR1 and CDR2, the germline V gene lists SGHRS and YFSETQ. On this clone: The antigen this receptor binds is unknown. No quality values exist for individual bases; no much larger clone is one base distant.

The chain employs TRBV5-1 and TRBJ1-1; TRBD1 lines up with 7 middle nucleotides. Sequenced material: T cells isolated from PBMCs. The clonotype comes from a human donor in good health. The CDR3 region has the sequence CASSGTGDTEAFF. The nucleotides are TGCGCCAGCAGCGGTACAGGGGACACTGAAGCTTTCTTT.